Below are 23 T cell receptor beta chains sequenced from a single sample in a study of a mutant IDH1 vaccine in newly diagnosed glioma. This table comes from immunoSEQ multiplex PCR, and its TCRdb copy is limited to in-frame clones, with some not included. In the table there are about 36,000 clones, roughly four fifths of which are singletons. The antigens for these receptors are not known. Noted time point: week 5, during vaccination. Topical imiquimod accompanied each vaccine dose, which consisted of 300 ug of mutant IDH1 20-mer peptide. Sequenced material: PBMCs, taken from a glioma patient whose treatment included an IDH1 peptide vaccine. The receptors were sampled from a man aged 45-65 years with glioma.

CDR3 region: CASSEQGDRGQYF. The DNA of the CDR3 is TGCGCCAGCAGTGAACAGGGTGATCGCGGGCAGTACTTC. The V and J genes are TRBV10-2 and TRBJ2-7, with TRBD1 as a possible D gene (6 bases). Germline V gene sequence: CDR1 WSHSY, CDR2 SAAADI. V was clipped by 3 bases and J by 9 bases, with 15 bases between them. This CDR3 comprises 13 residues.

V usage is TRBV27 and J usage is TRBJ1-5; a possible D gene is TRBD1 (6 bases). V dropped 5 bases and J dropped 2 bases, with 13 bases sitting between them. CDR1 is MNHEY, CDR2 SMNVEV, per germline (reference sequence). CDR3 length: 15 amino acids. CDR3: CASSPGTWGNQPQHF. As DNA, the CDR3 is TGTGCCAGCAGTCCCGGGACATGGGGCAATCAGCCCCAGCATTTT.

This clone was observed a few times. The chain couples TRBV11-2 to TRBJ2-1; D gene unclear. There are 12 residues in the CDR3. CDR1 and CDR2 from the germline V gene are SGHAT and FQNNGV. Trimming shortened V by 5 bases and J by 8 bases, and 10 bases separated the two germline ends. The CDR3 sequence is CASSPVPHEQFF. The CDR3, as DNA: TGTGCCAGCAGCCCAGTTCCCCATGAGCAGTTCTTC.

The chain recombines TRBV2 with TRBJ1-4, with 7 bases fitting TRBD1. CDR1 is SNHLY and CDR2 is FYNNEI in the germline V gene. This CDR3 is 14 amino acids long. After removal of 5 bases from V and 8 bases from J, the junction contained 8 bases not matched to a gene. Written as DNA, the CDR3 is TGTGCCAGCAGTAGACAGGGTGGAGGAGAAAAACTGTTTTTT. Translating gives CASSRQGGGEKLFF. Together with reference TRBV2 and TRBJ1-4, the CDR3 gives the full variable domain: EPEVTQTPSHQVTQMGQEVILRCVPISNHLYFYWYRQILGQKVEFLVSFYNNEISEKSEIFDDQFSVERPDGSNFTLKIRSTKLEDSAMYFCASSRQGGGEKLFFGSGTQLSVL.

This chain's CDR3 is CAWGYRAQETQYF. The DNA of the CDR3 is TGTGCCTGGGGTTACAGGGCGCAAGAGACCCAGTACTTC. This chain joins TRBV30 and TRBJ2-5; possible D gene TRBD1, 6 bases. The CDR3 totals 13 residues. Germline CDR1 is GTSNPN and CDR2 is SVGIG (reference sequence). The ends were cut back, 5 bases at V and 2 bases at J, with 12 bases in the middle.

This clone has only a few counts. The chain couples TRBV5-4 to TRBJ2-2, with 8 bases identical to TRBD2. Germline V gives CDR1 SGHNT, CDR2 YYREEE (reference sequence). The length of the CDR3 is 16 residues. Trimming at V came to 4 bases and at J to 3 bases, leaving 8 bases not matched to a gene. CDR3 region: CASSGQGLDYTGELFF. CDR3 coding DNA: TGTGCCAGCAGCGGGCAGGGACTAGACTACACCGGGGAGCTGTTTTTT.

The genes are TRBV18 and TRBJ1-5, with D maybe TRBD1 (5 bases). There are 13 residues in the CDR3. V was cut by 6 bases and J by 7 bases, with 13 bases left in between. CDR1 is KGHSH and CDR2 is LQKENI in the germline V gene. In nucleotides, the CDR3 is TGTGCCAGCTCGATCGGGGGGGTCCAGCCCCAGCATTTT. Translation: CASSIGGVQPQHF.

The chain links TRBV5-6 to TRBJ2-5; no firm D call. Germline CDR1 is SGHDT and CDR2 is YYEEEE. The CDR3 covers 16 residues. Deletions cut 2 bases from V and 5 bases from J, with 19 bases between. CDR3 bases: TGTGCCAGCAGCTTCGGTTTAGCAGAAAGTCAGGAGACCCAGTACTTC. This codes for CASSFGLAESQETQYF.

Here the CDR3 reads CASRTGYGYTF. CDR3 bases: TGTGCCAGCAGGACAGGCTATGGCTACACCTTC. The chain joins TRBV6-5 to TRBJ1-2, with a tentative D call TRBD1 (6 bases). Trimming stripped 6 bases from V and 4 bases from J, with 6 bases between. The CDR3 extends over 11 amino acids. Germline V CDR1 and CDR2: MNHEY, SVGAGI.

The chain employs TRBV6-1 and TRBJ1-1; possibly TRBD1 for D (5 bases). Per germline, CDR1 MNHNS and CDR2 SASEGT. The ends were cut back, 2 bases at V and 6 bases at J, with 7 bases in the middle. The CDR3 is 12 amino acids. CDR3 bases: TGTGCCAGCAGTGAAAGGGGCCCTGAAGCTTTCTTT. It translates to CASSERGPEAFF.

This chain joins TRBV7-8 and TRBJ2-5, with D possibly TRBD2 on 5 matching bases. Between the trimmed V and J ends, which lost 1 base and 1 base, there was a span of 10 bases. Germline V gives CDR1 SGHVS, CDR2 FQNEAQ. The CDR3 covers 15 residues. DNA for the CDR3: TGTGCCAGCAGCTTAGGCGGACTTTCCCAAGAGACCCAGTACTTC. Translation gives CASSLGGLSQETQYF.

The chain combines TRBV5-6 with TRBJ2-1; 7 bases align to TRBD1. CDR1 SGHDT and CDR2 YYEEEE come from the germline V gene. The J segment lost 6 bases and the V segment lost 7 bases, leaving 7 bases of the junction unmatched. The CDR3 has 13 amino acids. The CDR3 coding sequence is TGTGCCAGCGAGCCAACAGGGGCCAATGAGCAGTTCTTC. This gives the protein CASEPTGANEQFF.

This clone appeared once. The J gene is TRBJ1-2, the V gene TRBV5-6; the D gene is possibly TRBD1 (5 bases). The CDR3 covers 12 residues. Per the germline V gene, CDR1 is SGHDT and CDR2 is YYEEEE. V was trimmed by 0 bases and J by 10 bases, leaving 10 bases between them. CDR3 region: CASSLGQMLYTF. CDR3 in DNA: TGTGCCAGCAGCTTGGGACAGATGCTCTACACCTTC.

Turning to this clone: The identical CDR3 is also encoded by other nucleotide sequences in the sample. In DNA form, the CDR3 reads TGTGCCAGCAGCCTTCAAGAGACCCAGTACTTC. This gives the protein CASSLQETQYF. This chain links TRBV7-9 with TRBJ2-5; D gene ambiguous. The CDR3 has 11 residues. Trimming left V 5 bases short and J 2 bases short, with 3 bases between. Germline V gives CDR1 SEHNR, CDR2 FQNEAQ (reference sequence). The variable domain in full, completed from reference TRBV7-9 and TRBJ2-5, reads DTGVSQNPRHKITKRGQNVTFRCDPISEHNRLYWYRQTLGQGPEFLTYFQNEAQLEKSRLLSDRFSAERPKGSFSTLEIQRTEQGDSAMYLCASSLQETQYFGPGTRLLVL.

This sequence joins TRBV9 and TRBJ2-1, with 14 positions matching TRBD2. CDR1 SGDLS and CDR2 YYNGEE come from the germline V gene. V shed 4 bases and J 0 bases; nucleotides not matched to a gene: 21. The CDR3 is made up of 23 amino acids. DNA for the CDR3: TGTGCCAGCAGCCTAGGGTTGGGCCCTAGGACTAGCGGGGGGATGAGCTCCTACAATGAGCAGTTCTTC. Translating it yields CASSLGLGPRTSGGMSSYNEQFF.

V gene TRBV29-1 combines with J gene TRBJ2-1, with D unresolved. In germline, CDR1 is SQVTM, CDR2 ANQGSEA. The CDR3 sequence is 9 residues long. The CDR3 loop is CRLYNEQFF. The CDR3 coding sequence is TGCAGGCTATACAATGAGCAGTTCTTC.

This clone was seen more than once but under ten times. V is TRBV6-4 and J is TRBJ2-2; 13 nucleotides match TRBD2. After removal of 7 bases from V and 5 bases from J, the junction contained 4 bases not matched to a gene. CDR1 and CDR2 (germline): MRHNA, SNTAGT. This CDR3 spans 15 amino acids. The CDR3 spells CASTSTSGGTGELFF. The CDR3 DNA reads TGTGCCAGCACGTCGACTAGCGGGGGGACCGGGGAGCTGTTTTTT.

This clone was seen more than once but under ten times. The chain carries TRBV9 and TRBJ1-2; 8 bases align to TRBD1. Unmatched junction bases numbered 5, after V lost 3 bases and J lost 4 bases. This CDR3 has 14 amino acids. Germline V gene lookup returns CDR1 SGDLS and CDR2 YYNGEE. The CDR3 reads CASSGRQGLYGYTF. In DNA form, the CDR3 reads TGTGCCAGCAGCGGGAGACAGGGGCTCTATGGCTACACCTTC.

The CDR3 region has the DNA TGTGCCAGCAGTTCCACCGGTGGGGGTGAAAAACTGTTTTTT. The encoded protein is CASSSTGGGEKLFF. The chain uses TRBV6-9 and TRBJ1-4; perhaps TRBD1 as D (5 bases). Germline values: CDR1 MNHGY, CDR2 SVAAGI. The length of the CDR3 is 14 residues. V was trimmed by 4 bases and J by 7 bases, leaving 13 bases between them.

This rearrangement joins TRBV19 to TRBJ1-2, with TRBD1 as a possible D gene (5 bases). Deletions cut 0 bases from V and 4 bases from J, with 18 bases between. The germline V gene encodes CDR1 LNHDA and CDR2 SQIVND (reference sequence). The CDR3 is 17 residues long. The CDR3 DNA sequence: TGTGCCAGTAGTATAGATCGGTTTATAGACAGCTCCTATGGCTACACCTTC. This sequence encodes CASSIDRFIDSSYGYTF. The variable domain in full, completed from reference TRBV19 and TRBJ1-2, reads DGGITQSPKYLFRKEGQNVTLSCEQNLNHDAMYWYRQDPGQGLRLIYYSQIVNDFQKGDIAEGYSVSREKKESFPLTVTSAQKNPTAFYLCASSIDRFIDSSYGYTFGSGTRLTVV.

This clone was seen a single time. The chain combines TRBV5-1 with TRBJ1-6, with unresolved D. This CDR3 region has 13 residues. The V gene's germline CDR1 is SGHRS and CDR2 YFSETQ. Trimming removed 0 bases at V and 8 bases at J, with 6 bases between. The CDR3, as DNA: TGCGCCAGCAGCTTGGACCGGGATTCACCCCTCCACTTT. This codes for CASSLDRDSPLHF.

The chain recombines TRBV5-1 with TRBJ2-2; D is perhaps TRBD1 or TRBD2 (5 bases each). This CDR3 has 16 residues. Looked up from germline, CDR1 is SGHRS and CDR2 is YFSETQ. The V end lost 2 bases, the J end lost 0 bases, and 11 bases lay between the germline ends. Written as DNA, the CDR3 is TGCGCCAGCAGCTTATCGGGGCCCGCGAACACCGGGGAGCTGTTTTTT. Protein sequence: CASSLSGPANTGELFF.

The CDR3 region is CSVLQGYEQYF. The CDR3 bases are TGCAGCGTTCTACAGGGTTACGAGCAGTACTTC. This sequence joins TRBV29-1 and TRBJ2-7; tentatively, D is TRBD1 (6 bases). The V gene lost 5 bases and the J gene lost 4 bases, with 9 bases spanning the gap. The CDR3 is 11 residues long. Per germline, CDR1 SQVTM and CDR2 ANQGSEA.